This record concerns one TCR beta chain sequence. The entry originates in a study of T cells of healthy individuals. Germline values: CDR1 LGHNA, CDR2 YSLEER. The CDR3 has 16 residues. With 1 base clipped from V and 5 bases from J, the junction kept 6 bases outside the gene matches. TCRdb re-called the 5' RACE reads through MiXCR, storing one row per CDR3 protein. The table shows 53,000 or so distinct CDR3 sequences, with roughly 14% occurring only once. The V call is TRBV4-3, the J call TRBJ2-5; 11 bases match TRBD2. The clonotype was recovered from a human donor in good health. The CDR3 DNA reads TGCGCCAGCAGCCAAGGCGGGACTAGCGGATTTGAGACCCAGTACTTC. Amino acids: CASSQGGTSGFETQYF.